The 23 T cell receptor beta chains below all came from one sample that was sequenced in a study of T cell responses to AZD1222 COVID-19 vaccine. TCRdb's copy holds only in-frame clones and misses some; the assay was immunoSEQ multiplex PCR. The top ten clones hold roughly 3.8% of a sample with 140,000 to 150,000 clones, about 90% of them seen once. Source: peripheral blood, taken 28 days after the second AZD1222 dose. These receptors all come from an adult who received the AZD1222 COVID-19 vaccine.

This chain connects TRBV9 to TRBJ2-7; unclear D gene. The CDR3 loop spans 16 amino acids. Trimming shortened V by 0 bases and J by 0 bases, and 13 bases separated the two germline ends. The germline V gene has CDR1 SGDLS and CDR2 YYNGEE. CDR3 residues: CASSVGGRQSSYEQYF. The CDR3 DNA is TGTGCCAGCAGCGTAGGAGGCAGGCAAAGCTCCTACGAGCAGTACTTC.

The DNA for the CDR3 is TGTGCCAGCAGACGTACAGGGAGCACTGAAGCTTTCTTT. Translating it yields CASRRTGSTEAFF. This chain joins TRBV12-3 or TRBV12-4 and TRBJ1-1; tentative D call: TRBD1 (6 bases). Trimming took off 6 bases at V and 4 bases at J, with 12 bases between the two ends. The CDR3 is made up of 13 amino acids.

The chain joins TRBV5-1 to TRBJ1-2; weak D call: TRBD1 (5 bases). This CDR3 is built from 15 residues. Germline assignment: CDR1 SGHRS and CDR2 YFSETQ. The V gene lost 4 bases and the J gene lost 4 bases, with 17 bases spanning the gap. The CDR3 reads CASSPGDGRSYGYTF. The DNA for the CDR3 is TGCGCCAGCAGCCCCGGGGACGGCCGGTCCTATGGCTACACCTTC.

The chain carries TRBV18 and TRBJ2-1, with a tentative D call TRBD1 (5 bases). From germline, CDR1 is KGHSH and CDR2 LQKENI. The length of the CDR3 is 13 residues. The germline V and J ends were trimmed by 8 bases and 8 bases, with 16 bases remaining between them. This CDR3 is CASTPTQGYEQFF. For the CDR3, the DNA is TGTGCCAGCACCCCGACCCAGGGCTATGAGCAGTTCTTC. The variable domain in full, with the rest retrieved from reference TRBV18 and TRBJ2-1, is NAGVMQNPRHLVRRRGQEARLRCSPMKGHSHVYWYRQLPEEGLKFMVYLQKENIIDESGMPKERFSAEFPKEGPSILRIQQVVRGDSAAYFCASTPTQGYEQFFGPGTRLTVL.

This chain joins TRBV7-3 and TRBJ2-3; D is unresolved. Trimming cost V 0 bases and J 6 bases, with 10 bases left between them. From germline, CDR1 is SGHTA and CDR2 FQGTGA. The CDR3 consists of 14 residues. CDR3 nucleotide sequence: TGTGCCAGCAGCTTAACCTCCCAAGGGGATACGCAGTATTTT. Its translation: CASSLTSQGDTQYF. The full variable domain, its missing parts supplied by reference TRBV7-3 and TRBJ2-3, is GAGVSQTPSNKVTEKGKYVELRCDPISGHTALYWYRQSLGQGPEFLIYFQGTGAADDSGLPNDRFFAVRPEGSVSTLKIQRTERGDSAVYLCASSLTSQGDTQYFGPGTRLTVL.

The rearrangement uses TRBV5-4 and TRBJ1-2; D ambiguous. Germline CDR1 is SGHNT and CDR2 is YYREEE (reference sequence). The V gene lost 4 bases and the J gene lost 8 bases, with 12 bases spanning the gap. The CDR3 runs to 12 residues. Here the CDR3 reads CASSLDVGGYTF. CDR3 sequence (DNA): TGTGCCAGCAGCCTGGATGTGGGGGGCTACACCTTC. The whole variable domain, remainder taken from reference TRBV5-4 and TRBJ1-2, is ETGVTQSPTHLIKTRGQQVTLRCSSQSGHNTVSWYQQALGQGPQFIFQYYREEENGRGNFPPRFSGLQFPNYSSELNVNALELDDSALYLCASSLDVGGYTFGSGTRLTVV.

The J gene is TRBJ2-3, the V gene TRBV2, with 15 bases fitting TRBD2. The CDR3 loop spans 15 amino acids. Germline CDR1 is SNHLY and CDR2 is FYNNEI. V lost 6 bases to trimming and J lost 8 bases; unmatched junction nucleotides: 6. CDR3 in amino acids: CASSLGLAGGGTQYF. CDR3 DNA sequence: TGTGCCAGCAGCCTAGGACTAGCGGGAGGGGGTACGCAGTATTTT.

The V and J genes are TRBV15 and TRBJ2-2; 8 bases are a match to TRBD1. Per germline, CDR1 LNHNV and CDR2 YYDKDF (reference sequence). Trimming cost V 3 bases and J 9 bases; bases outside gene matches: 3. The CDR3 consists of 13 residues. The chain's CDR3 is CATSRDRERELFF. In DNA, the CDR3 is TGTGCCACCAGCAGGGACAGGGAGAGGGAGCTGTTTTTT.

V and J are TRBV5-6 and TRBJ2-7, with D possibly matching TRBD1 (5 bases). Per germline, CDR1 SGHDT and CDR2 YYEEEE. The CDR3 runs to 13 residues. V lost 5 bases and J lost 2, with 11 bases in between. CDR3 residues: CASSHQGTYEQYF. The DNA for the CDR3 is TGTGCCAGCAGTCATCAGGGAACCTACGAGCAGTACTTC. The full variable domain, in which reference TRBV5-6 and TRBJ2-7 provide the parts outside the CDR3, is DAGVTQSPTHLIKTRGQQVTLRCSPKSGHDTVSWYQQALGQGPQFIFQYYEEEERQRGNFPDRFSGHQFPNYSSELNVNALLLGDSALYLCASSHQGTYEQYFGPGTRLTVT.

V is TRBV29-1 and J is TRBJ2-7; D is perhaps TRBD1 or TRBD2 (5 bases each). V lost 4 bases and J 6 bases, leaving 13 bases between the germline ends. Germline V lookup: CDR1 SQVTM, CDR2 ANQGSEA. This CDR3 has 12 residues. Written as DNA, the CDR3 is TGCAGCGTTGTAACCGGGACGCGCGAGCAGTACTTC. This encodes CSVVTGTREQYF.

This chain connects TRBV12-5 to TRBJ1-1; no firm D call. The germline V and J ends were trimmed by 6 bases and 4 bases, with 15 bases remaining between them. Germline V CDR1 and CDR2: LGHNT, FRNRAP. CDR3 length: 14 residues. For the CDR3, the DNA is TGTGCTAGTGGCGAATTAACCCGGGCCACTGAAGCTTTCTTT. Encoded protein: CASGELTRATEAFF.

The J gene is TRBJ1-2, the V gene TRBV7-9, with D possibly being TRBD1 (5 bases). Trimming stripped 3 bases from V and 8 bases from J, with 16 bases between. The germline CDR1 and CDR2 sequences are SEHNR and FQNEAQ (reference sequence). The CDR3 runs 14 residues. The DNA for the CDR3 is TGTGCCAGCAGCTTTGGGACCCCGCTTTACGGCTACACCTTC. It yields the protein CASSFGTPLYGYTF.

This clone was observed once. This chain links TRBV4-1 with TRBJ2-5; weak D call: TRBD1 (5 bases). CDR3 length equals 13 residues. The V end was cut by 1 base, the J end by 5 bases, with 8 bases between. CDR1 is MGHRA and CDR2 is YSYEKL in the germline V gene. CDR3 residues: CASSQGGVETQYF. CDR3 in DNA: TGCGCCAGCAGCCAAGGGGGCGTCGAGACCCAGTACTTC.

The chain joins TRBV30 to TRBJ1-2; D is unclear. This CDR3 has 11 amino acids. Germline V lookup: CDR1 GTSNPN, CDR2 SVGIG (reference sequence). The ends were cut back, 0 bases at V and 4 bases at J, with 3 bases in the middle. This CDR3 is CAWSVLYGYTF. The CDR3 region has the DNA TGTGCCTGGAGTGTACTCTATGGCTACACCTTC.

This sequence joins TRBV11-3 and TRBJ1-3; D ambiguous. The CDR3 loop spans 13 amino acids. Germline CDR1 is SGHNT and CDR2 is YENEEA. Trimming left V 1 base short and J 7 bases short, with 8 bases between. The CDR3 protein is CASSLVVANTIYF. The DNA for the CDR3 is TGTGCCAGCAGCTTAGTCGTTGCTAACACCATATATTTT.

For this clone: The sample has other DNA sequences that encode this CDR3 too. V usage is TRBV18 and J usage is TRBJ1-5; the match to TRBD1 covers 9 bases. CDR3 length: 14 residues. The ends lost 3 bases at V and 5 bases at J; junction bases unmatched: 2. Germline values: CDR1 KGHSH, CDR2 LQKENI. The CDR3 protein is CASSPRQGDQPQHF. The CDR3 bases are TGTGCCAGCTCACCTCGACAGGGGGATCAGCCCCAGCATTTT.

This chain connects TRBV19 to TRBJ2-1, with D unclear. In germline, CDR1 is LNHDA, CDR2 SQIVND (reference sequence). Trimming shortened V by 4 bases and J by 12 bases, and 10 bases separated the two germline ends. This CDR3 has 11 residues. CDR3 amino acids: CASSKLALQFF. In DNA, the CDR3 is TGTGCCAGTAGTAAATTAGCACTGCAGTTCTTC.

This clone was seen more than once but under ten times. V gene TRBV5-1 combines with J gene TRBJ1-1; tentatively, D is TRBD1 (5 bases). The CDR3 contains 13 residues. V shed 0 bases and J shed 8 bases, with 11 bases lying between them. The V gene's germline CDR1 is SGHRS and CDR2 YFSETQ. The CDR3 loop reads CASSLDGAGEAFF. CDR3 DNA sequence: TGCGCCAGCAGCTTGGATGGGGCAGGGGAAGCTTTCTTT.

The chain employs TRBV7-2 and TRBJ1-3; unclear D gene. This CDR3 contains 16 residues. The V gene lost 5 bases and the J gene lost 2 bases, with 16 bases spanning the gap. The germline CDR1 and CDR2 sequences are SGHTA and FQGNSA. CDR3 in DNA: TGTGCCAGCAGCCCAGATCGGAGGTACCCTGGAAACACCATATATTTT. It encodes CASSPDRRYPGNTIYF.

This sequence joins TRBV2 and TRBJ1-6; no clear D. CDR1 is SNHLY, CDR2 FYNNEI, per germline. There are 14 residues in the CDR3. Trimming took 5 bases from V and 5 from J, leaving 10 bases between them. The DNA of the CDR3 is TGTGCCAGCAGTCCCCGGGGTAATAATTCACCCCTCCACTTT. Translation gives CASSPRGNNSPLHF.

The chain combines TRBV3-1 (or the pseudogene TRBV3-2) with TRBJ1-2; 9 nucleotides line up with TRBD1. Germline values: CDR1 LGHDT, CDR2 YNNKEL (reference sequence). The V gene end was trimmed by 0 bases and the J gene end by 4 bases; junction bases not matched to a gene: 12. This CDR3 region has 18 residues. The CDR3 loop is CASSQDLGGTGSRYGYTF. The CDR3 nucleotides read TGTGCCAGCAGCCAAGATCTGGGGGGGACAGGGTCGCGCTATGGCTACACCTTC.

This chain uses TRBV5-4 with TRBJ2-7; 9 positions match TRBD2. This CDR3 is built from 14 residues. Trimming cost V 0 bases and J 5 bases; bases outside gene matches: 3. Germline assignment: CDR1 SGHNT and CDR2 YYREEE (reference sequence). The CDR3 DNA reads TGTGCCAGCAGCTTGGAGGGACTAGCTAACGAGCAGTACTTC. Its translation: CASSLEGLANEQYF.

The chain links TRBV30 to TRBJ2-7; 7 bases agree with TRBD2. CDR3 length: 12 residues. Unmatched junction bases numbered 0, after V lost 3 bases and J lost 1 base. Germline CDR1 GTSNPN, CDR2 SVGIG (reference sequence). CDR3 DNA sequence: TGTGCCTGGAGAGCGGGGTCCTACGAGCAGTACTTC. It is translated as CAWRAGSYEQYF.